The entry below describes one T cell receptor beta chain. There is no known antigen for this receptor. No base quality values were provided; no much bigger clone lies one nucleotide off. This sample is part of a study of T-cell memory formation after mild COVID-19 (dated by TCRdb to the early 2020s). With respect to the entire study: TCR sequence clusters from the two donors were largely donor specific. In a couple of donors, T-cell clones that expanded and contracted after mild COVID-19 were tracked by sequencing TCRalpha and TCRbeta repertoires over time. Two young, previously healthy adult volunteers, one female and one male, were included in the cohort.

Ficoll-Paque density gradient centrifugation was used to isolate PBMCs. Reads for this sample came from an Illumina NovaSeq 6000. Using 5'RACE with constant-segment primers, TCRalpha and TCRbeta cDNA libraries were constructed, with sample barcodes and unique molecular identifiers added in the process. Trizol reagent was used to extract RNA from every sample. The libraries were amplified in two PCR steps, and the second step added a second sample barcode and Illumina TruSeq adapters. Sequencing of libraries was performed on an Illumina NovaSeq with 2 x 150 bp paired-end reads. Per the original workflow: Reads were demultiplexed and collapsed into UMI-guided consensus sequences with migec v1.2.7. Using mixcr v2.1.11, UMI consensuses were aligned to TRA and TRB V and J templates and then assembled into clonotypes. A clonotype was counted as expanded or contracted only when both edgeR and NoisET called the clonotype significant, with the noise models trained on biological replicates. edgeR calls used a false discovery rate-adjusted p below 0.01 and a log2 fold-change threshold of 1. PCA with hierarchical clustering of max-normalized trajectories of the 1000 most abundant clonotypes was used as exploratory dynamics analysis. Each responding clone was given a CD4 or CD8 phenotype based on the CD4+ and CD8+ repertoires, which had been sequenced separately. TCRdb itself trimmed the public reads at Q25 with fastp, ran MiXCR and retained productive beta chains. Every distinct CDR3 protein forms one entry, paired with its most common genes and DNA. Here the V and J calls rest on TCRdb's processing, not on the authors' analysis. The sample records roughly 500,000 distinct CDR3 sequences, just over 20% of which are singletons. Clones ranked in the top ten supply approximately 13% of the sample.

General conclusions and limits of the study: Only a couple of mild cases were covered by the study, and larger cohorts that include severe cases with pre-infection samples were considered necessary. Some responding clones were detected in pre-infection memory, suggesting pre-existing cross-reactive memory T cells joined the SARS-CoV-2 response. Contracting CD4+ clones were found mainly in CM and EM memory subsets, while CD8+ clones were enriched in EMRA. Whether the second-wave clones peaking on day 37 were SARS-CoV-2 specific was not confirmed. Clones that contracted from day 15 to 85 showed balanced CD4/CD8 phenotypes, whereas a second wave of clones that expanded from day 15 to 37 leaned towards CD4+.

From its cysteine to its phenylalanine, the CDR3 spans 13 amino acids. Here the CDR3 DNA is all that survives: 39 bases in frame from base 1. The V end gives up 5 bases and the J end 6 bases, leaving 6 bases in the junction not matched to a gene. The germline V gene (reference sequence) gives CDR1 as LNHDA and CDR2 as SQIVND. The sequenced sample was PBMCs or a T cell subset sorted from them (not recorded which). The sequence was obtained from an adult woman who had mild COVID-19 (a few samples of this study predate the infection). The sample titles of this study are shuffled in the database, so cell type and time point are left out; the donor was told from shared clones. The chain is assembled from TRBV19 and TRBJ2-7, and TRBD2 aligns with 8 junction nucleotides. CDR3 region: CASSAYLAGEQYF. The DNA reads TGTGCCAGTAGTGCTTACCTAGCGGGCGAGCAGTACTTC.